Reported below is one T cell receptor (beta chain). The antigen is undetermined. Other DNA sequences within the sample encode an identical CDR3. Trimming took 3 bases from V and 0 from J, leaving 10 bases between them. CDR1 and CDR2 (germline): SGDLS, YYNGEE. The CDR3 has 14 residues. The PCR was carried out with 60 Vbeta primers and 13 Jbeta primers. Here immunoSEQ multiplex PCR was the method, and the copy in TCRdb shows in-frame clones only, minus some. The profile covers some 130,000 clones, with around 73% appearing a single time and roughly 1.5% taken by the ten largest. The data were taken from a study of cytomegalovirus exposure and HLA in healthy donors. Study-wide points: A previous analysis found most TCR beta V segments productive roughly 90% or roughly 30% of the time. A later analysis found most CMV-associated TCR beta chains apparently HLA-restricted. As immune exposure information, only CMV serostatus was available. The authors later linked a missense DCLRE1C variant to TCR beta V- and J-gene trimming.

Sequencing input: PBMCs. The V and J genes are TRBV9 and TRBJ2-7; perhaps TRBD1 as D (6 bases). The source is a female donor in good health and CMV-seronegative. CDR3 sequence reads: CASSAGRGSYEQYF. The CDR3 DNA reads TGTGCCAGCAGCGCGGGCAGGGGCTCCTACGAGCAGTACTTC.